The subject of this entry is one T cell receptor (beta chain). The repertoire was sequenced with immunoSEQ multiplex PCR; TCRdb's copy has only in-frame clones and lacks some. The sample has around 9,700 clones; almost 80% are singletons. Germline V gives CDR1 LNHDA, CDR2 SQIVND (reference sequence). The CDR3 loop spans 12 amino acids. Trimming removed 1 base from V and 5 bases from J, with 5 bases in between. The data are from a study of T cell clones after liver transplantation. The chain recombines TRBV19 with TRBJ1-1, with D uncertain. The sequence derives from a human patient who received a liver transplant. T cells may partly derive from the graft donor. The input for sequencing was CD8+ T cells from blood, taken at the 22-month timepoint. CDR3 protein: CASSIGVTEAFF. In DNA form, the CDR3 reads TGTGCCAGTAGTATAGGCGTAACTGAAGCTTTCTTT.